The 30 T cell receptor beta chains listed next were all sequenced from one sample in a study of shared clonotypes between healthy human individuals. Clones were sequenced by immunoSEQ multiplex PCR, and TCRdb holds only the in-frame ones, with some missing. The profile shows some 680,000 clones, 55% to 85% of them singletons. Sequencing was carried out using memory CD4+ T cells sorted from blood. Subset: CD45RA-negative fraction. These receptors all stem from a woman in her twenties or thirties in good health.

The chain employs TRBV2 and TRBJ2-1; 12 bases match TRBD2. CDR3 length equals 15 residues. The trim removed 6 bases at V and 3 bases at J, leaving 3 bases unmatched. Germline CDR1 SNHLY, CDR2 FYNNEI. CDR3 residues: CASRLAGGLYNEQFF. CDR3 bases: TGTGCCAGCAGGCTAGCGGGAGGGCTCTACAATGAGCAGTTCTTC.

Details on this clone: The junction departs from germline at one end; a sequencing error may be responsible. The chain employs TRBV11-2 and TRBJ2-7; 11 bases align to TRBD2. The CDR3 totals 17 residues. Germline CDR1 reads SGHAT; CDR2 reads FQNNGV. CDR3 residues: CASSTLLSGRASNEQYF. The CDR3, as DNA: TGTGCCAGCAGCACGCTCCTTAGCGGGAGGGCCTCCAACGAGCAGTACTTC.

This clone has only one observation. This chain joins TRBV28 and TRBJ2-5, with D perhaps assigned TRBD1 or TRBD2 (5 bases each). CDR1 is MDHEN and CDR2 is SYDVKM in the germline V gene. The length of the CDR3 is 15 residues. V lost 4 bases and J 0 bases, leaving 12 bases between the germline ends. Written as DNA, the CDR3 is TGTGCCAGCAGTTACGCCGGGGCCAACCAAGAGACCCAGTACTTC. It yields the protein CASSYAGANQETQYF.

The chain uses TRBV19 and TRBJ2-7, with D uncertain. CDR3 length: 15 amino acids. Between the trimmed V and J ends, which lost 3 bases and 0 bases, there was a span of 12 bases. The germline V gene has CDR1 LNHDA and CDR2 SQIVND (reference sequence). This CDR3 reads CASSMSTLSSYEQYF. The CDR3 DNA sequence: TGTGCCAGTAGTATGAGCACACTGAGCTCCTACGAGCAGTACTTC. The entire variable domain, with the rest obtained from reference TRBV19 and TRBJ2-7, is as follows: DGGITQSPKYLFRKEGQNVTLSCEQNLNHDAMYWYRQDPGQGLRLIYYSQIVNDFQKGDIAEGYSVSREKKESFPLTVTSAQKNPTAFYLCASSMSTLSSYEQYFGPGTRLTVT.

V is TRBV7-2 and J is TRBJ2-7, with 11 bases that match TRBD2. The CDR3 loop spans 16 amino acids. Per the germline V gene, CDR1 is SGHTA and CDR2 is FQGNSA. Losses at the gene ends were 4 bases for V and 7 bases for J; bases not matched to a gene: 12. The CDR3 region has the DNA TGTGCCAGCAGCTCGCAACTAGCGGGAGCGCTGTCAGAGCAGTACTTC. Translation gives CASSSQLAGALSEQYF.

The chain has TRBV29-1 and TRBJ2-1, with D perhaps TRBD1 or TRBD2 (6 bases each). The CDR3 is made up of 15 amino acids. Germline CDR1 is SQVTM and CDR2 is ANQGSEA. V was pared by 5 bases and J by 1 base, with 15 bases between. The CDR3 sequence: CSVTSGGQSYNEQFF. CDR3 coding DNA: TGCAGCGTTACCAGTGGGGGGCAGTCCTACAATGAGCAGTTCTTC.

This clone was recorded once. The J gene is TRBJ2-1, the V gene TRBV7-2, with 10 bases that match TRBD2. This CDR3 comprises 15 residues. Germline-derived CDR1 and CDR2 are SGHTA and FQGNSA. The ends lost 5 bases at V and 4 bases at J; junction bases unmatched: 5. The CDR3 region is CASSLLAGDYNEQFF. The CDR3, as DNA: TGTGCCAGCAGCCTCCTAGCGGGAGATTACAATGAGCAGTTCTTC.

On this clone itself: Other DNA sequences of this sample code for an identical CDR3. V usage is TRBV6-1 and J usage is TRBJ1-1; 7 nucleotides line up with TRBD1. The CDR3 extends over 13 amino acids. With 4 bases clipped from V and 5 bases from J, the junction kept 4 bases outside the gene matches. The V gene's germline CDR1 is MNHNS and CDR2 SASEGT. DNA of the CDR3: TGTGCCAGCAGTGTGCAGGGGGGAACTGAAGCTTTCTTT. Translated, it gives CASSVQGGTEAFF.

About this clone: The identical CDR3 is also encoded by other nucleotide sequences in the sample. V and J are TRBV18 and TRBJ2-1; TRBD1 aligns across 10 bases. The CDR3 loop spans 14 amino acids. Per the germline V gene, CDR1 is KGHSH and CDR2 is LQKENI. V lost 2 bases to trimming and J lost 5 bases; unmatched junction nucleotides: 0. CDR3 region: CASSPGTGDNEQFF. CDR3 in DNA: TGTGCCAGCTCACCAGGGACAGGGGACAATGAGCAGTTCTTC.

The chain combines TRBV11-2 with TRBJ2-3; 8 bases are shared with TRBD2. This CDR3 contains 14 residues. Germline CDR1 SGHAT, CDR2 FQNNGV. J gave up 5 bases and V 3 bases, and 4 bases lay outside the gene matches. The DNA for the CDR3 is TGTGCCAGCAGCTTCCCAGCGGGAGTAGATACGCAGTATTTT. Its protein product is CASSFPAGVDTQYF. The full variable domain, completed using reference TRBV11-2 and TRBJ2-3, is EAGVAQSPRYKIIEKRQSVAFWCNPISGHATLYWYQQILGQGPKLLIQFQNNGVVDDSQLPKDRFSAERLKGVDSTLKIQPAKLEDSAVYLCASSFPAGVDTQYFGPGTRLTVL.

In DNA, the CDR3 is TGTGCCAGTACTCCTCTGGCAACTTCCACAGATACGCAGTATTTT. Amino acid sequence: CASTPLATSTDTQYF. The chain combines TRBV19 with TRBJ2-3, with D uncertain. Germline CDR1 and CDR2: LNHDA and SQIVND (reference sequence). This CDR3 spans 15 amino acids. V shed 7 bases and J shed 2 bases, with 16 bases lying between them.

The rearrangement joins TRBV5-1 to TRBJ2-7, with D tentatively TRBD2 (7 bases). The CDR3 covers 16 residues. CDR1 is SGHRS, CDR2 YFSETQ, per germline. Deletions cut 4 bases from V and 3 bases from J, with 20 bases between. CDR3 in DNA: TGCGCCAGCAGCCTCCATCGGGGGCGGGGGAACTACGAGCAGTACTTC. Translation gives CASSLHRGRGNYEQYF.

This chain joins TRBV6-1 and TRBJ2-7; TRBD2 agrees at 8 bases. Germline CDR1 is MNHNS and CDR2 is SASEGT. The CDR3 loop spans 13 amino acids. Trimming cost V 8 bases and J 4 bases; bases outside gene matches: 7. CDR3 loop: CASREGLGYEQYF. In DNA form, the CDR3 reads TGTGCCAGCCGGGAGGGTTTGGGATACGAGCAGTACTTC.

This clone was picked up a small number of times. The chain uses TRBV29-1 and TRBJ1-1; D not certain. Germline V gene data show CDR1 as SQVTM and CDR2 as ANQGSEA. Trimming removed 5 bases at V and 1 base at J, with 8 bases between. CDR3 size: 12 residues. CDR3 nucleotides: TGCAGCGTTCAATCTGCGAACACTGAAGCTTTCTTT. Encoded protein: CSVQSANTEAFF.

The chain is built from TRBV6-4 and TRBJ2-5; 7 bases line up with TRBD2. The V gene's germline CDR1 is MRHNA and CDR2 SNTAGT. Trimming took 3 bases from V and 5 from J; bases not matched to a gene: 3. The CDR3 spans 13 residues. The CDR3 is CASSEWRGETQYF. As DNA, the CDR3 is TGTGCCAGCAGTGAATGGCGGGGGGAGACCCAGTACTTC.

V gene TRBV4-1 combines with J gene TRBJ1-5; D remains unclear. Germline V lookup: CDR1 MGHRA, CDR2 YSYEKL. This CDR3 is 13 amino acids long. Trimming pared 1 base from V and 4 bases from J, leaving 5 bases between. CDR3 nucleotides: TGCGCCAGCAGCCAAGTGATTAATCAGCCCCAGCATTTT. Translating it yields CASSQVINQPQHF.

The rearrangement uses TRBV5-1 and TRBJ2-7; D is tentatively TRBD1 or TRBD2 (6 bases each). The CDR3 length is 15 residues. The V gene lost 6 bases and the J gene lost 3 bases, with 19 bases spanning the gap. CDR1 is SGHRS, CDR2 YFSETQ, per germline. The CDR3 protein is CASTVGGDNLYEQYF. DNA of the CDR3: TGCGCCAGCACCGTCGGGGGCGACAACCTCTACGAGCAGTACTTC. Full variable domain (missing parts from reference TRBV5-1 and TRBJ2-7): KAGVTQTPRYLIKTRGQQVTLSCSPISGHRSVSWYQQTPGQGLQFLFEYFSETQRNKGNFPGRFSGRQFSNSRSEMNVSTLELGDSALYLCASTVGGDNLYEQYFGPGTRLTVT.

This clone was recorded a few times. The rearrangement links TRBV5-4 to TRBJ1-2, with D uncertain. V was clipped by 4 bases and J by 2 bases, with 6 bases between them. In germline, CDR1 is SGHNT, CDR2 YYREEE (reference sequence). This CDR3 is 12 amino acids long. CDR3 sequence (DNA): TGTGCCAGCAGCCCGGACAACTATGGCTACACCTTC. Its translation: CASSPDNYGYTF.

The chain recombines TRBV5-1 with TRBJ2-1; 9 bases fit TRBD2. The length of the CDR3 is 14 residues. The V segment lost 2 bases and the J segment 6 bases; nucleotides outside the gene matches: 3. Germline CDR1 reads SGHRS; CDR2 reads YFSETQ. CDR3 sequence (DNA): TGCGCCAGCAGCTTACTAGCGGGTAGCAATGAGCAGTTCTTC. Translated: CASSLLAGSNEQFF.

Concerning this clone itself: This could be a read error, since a much larger clone is one nucleotide away. V is TRBV5-4 and J is TRBJ2-3; no reliable D call. V was clipped by 2 bases and J by 0 bases, with 4 bases between them. The germline V gene encodes CDR1 SGHNT and CDR2 YYREEE (reference sequence). CDR3 size: 13 residues. The CDR3 here is CASSFPSTDTQYF. Here the CDR3 DNA reads TGTGCCAGCAGCTTCCCAAGCACAGATACGCAGTATTTT.

The gene calls are TRBV7-2 and TRBJ2-7; D possibly uses TRBD1 or TRBD2 (5 bases each). Per the germline V gene, CDR1 is SGHTA and CDR2 is FQGNSA. The V end was cut by 1 base, the J end by 5 bases, with 9 bases between. The CDR3 has 13 residues. The CDR3 DNA follows: TGTGCCAGCAGCTTAGAAATGGGGGACGAGCAGTACTTC. Its protein product is CASSLEMGDEQYF.

This clone was observed a single time. The V call is TRBV28, the J call TRBJ1-5; D remains ambiguous. Germline V gene sequence: CDR1 MDHEN, CDR2 SYDVKM. With 2 bases removed from V and 2 bases from J, the gap between germline ends came to 7 bases. The CDR3 contains 14 residues. CDR3 nucleotides: TGTGCCAGCAGTTTAACAGCCCGCAATCAGCCCCAGCATTTT. Protein sequence: CASSLTARNQPQHF.

This chain uses TRBV6-4 with TRBJ2-1, with 9 bases fitting TRBD2. With V trimmed by 2 bases and J by 7 bases, 3 bases remained unmatched. CDR1 MRHNA and CDR2 SNTAGT come from the germline V gene. The CDR3 contains 14 residues. In DNA form, the CDR3 reads TGTGCCAGCAGTGACGCGGGAGGGGGGAATGAGCAGTTCTTC. Its translation is CASSDAGGGNEQFF.

The gene calls are TRBV6-4 and TRBJ2-2; D may be TRBD2 (6 bases). Between the trimmed V and J ends, which lost 3 bases and 0 bases, there was a span of 11 bases. There are 16 residues in the CDR3. Germline V CDR1 and CDR2: MRHNA, SNTAGT. The CDR3 DNA is TGTGCCAGCAGTGAGCAGGGACTCCCGAACACCGGGGAGCTGTTTTTT. It translates to CASSEQGLPNTGELFF.

The chain employs TRBV6-1 and TRBJ1-1; D is uncertain. Looked up from germline, CDR1 is MNHNS and CDR2 is SASEGT. The CDR3 consists of 14 residues. V was trimmed by 6 bases and J by 1 base, leaving 12 bases between them. The CDR3 nucleotides are TGTGCCAGCAGAAAGTTCGATACGAACACTGAAGCTTTCTTT. Translation gives CASRKFDTNTEAFF.

The chain has TRBV20-1 and TRBJ1-3, with D hard to call. This CDR3 has 11 amino acids. With 5 bases removed from V and 0 bases from J, the gap between germline ends came to 2 bases. The germline gives CDR1 DFQATT, CDR2 SNEGSKA (reference sequence). The CDR3 loop reads CSAFSGNTIYF. CDR3 nucleotide sequence: TGCAGTGCTTTCTCTGGAAACACCATATATTTT.

V usage is TRBV11-2 and J usage is TRBJ2-3, with TRBD2 identical over 8 bases. The CDR3 totals 16 residues. The V and J ends lost 2 bases and 1 base, in that order; junction bases with no gene match: 5. The germline gives CDR1 SGHAT, CDR2 FQNNGV. The CDR3 coding sequence is TGTGCCAGCAGCTTAAGAGCGGGAGAGGGCACAGATACGCAGTATTTT. It codes for CASSLRAGEGTDTQYF.

The rearrangement joins TRBV5-1 to TRBJ2-1; D possibly corresponds to TRBD2 (6 bases). V lost 0 bases and J lost 4, with 11 bases in between. CDR3 length: 15 residues. CDR1 and CDR2 from the germline V gene are SGHRS and YFSETQ. This CDR3 is CASSLARDLYNEQFF. The CDR3 DNA reads TGCGCCAGCAGCTTGGCGCGGGATTTATACAATGAGCAGTTCTTC.

The V gene is TRBV27, the J gene TRBJ2-7; the D is unclear. CDR3 length equals 11 residues. The germline CDR1 and CDR2 sequences are MNHEY and SMNVEV (reference sequence). V lost 8 bases, J lost 2 bases, and 7 bases lay in between. The CDR3 region has the DNA TGTGCCAGCTTAGGGCCCTACGAGCAGTACTTC. Protein product: CASLGPYEQYF.

The sample holds a few counts of this clone. The rearrangement uses TRBV7-8 and TRBJ2-5; TRBD1 matches at 9 bases. Germline V CDR1 and CDR2: SGHVS, FQNEAQ. The CDR3 sequence is 14 residues long. V shed 5 bases and J 4 bases; nucleotides not matched to a gene: 5. In nucleotides, the CDR3 is TGTGCCAGCAGCCTACGACAGGGGGGAGAGACCCAGTACTTC. Translation gives CASSLRQGGETQYF. Combining the CDR3 with reference TRBV7-8 and TRBJ2-5 gives the whole variable domain GAGVSQSPRYKVAKRGQDVALRCDPISGHVSLFWYQQALGQGPEFLTYFQNEAQLDKSGLPSDRFFAERPEGSVSTLKIQRTQQEDSAVYLCASSLRQGGETQYFGPGTRLLVL.